This TCR beta chain was recovered during a study of blood T cell repertoires in COVID-19. Clones were sequenced by immunoSEQ multiplex PCR, and TCRdb holds only the in-frame ones, with some missing. The sample lists about 270,000 clones; roughly nine tenths were seen once. CDR1 is SGHRS and CDR2 is YFSETQ in the germline V gene. Trimming stripped 3 bases from V and 8 bases from J, with 12 bases between. The CDR3 sequence is 13 residues long. The sample comprised peripheral blood. The chain joins TRBV5-1 to TRBJ1-3; D ambiguous. The source is a woman aged 25 to 39 with COVID-19, enrolled during active disease. In DNA form, the CDR3 reads TGCGCCAGCAGCTCTCAGATAGCGGACACCATATATTTT. The encoded protein is CASSSQIADTIYF.